A selection of T cell receptor beta chains follows, all from one sample in a study of blood T cells in healthy people across ages. TCRdb re-analysed the 5' RACE reads in MiXCR, keeping a single row per CDR3 protein. The table has more than 600,000 distinct CDR3 sequences, around 25% seen once. The sample was also linked to a second study, of T cells of mothers and their children.

Sequenced material: blood. The receptors stem from a boy between 10 and 17 years old in good health. The CDR3 runs from the conserved cysteine through the conserved F or W. The D gene is left open where the match is weak. Clone size is shown for a subset of rows, as once, few, many or a class of expanded clone.

v_gene: TRBV3-1
d_gene: .
abundance: few
j_gene: TRBJ2-7
CDR3nt: TGTGCCAGCAGCCAAGAAGTAGGTACACCCTCCTACGAGCAGTACTTC
CDR3aa: CASSQEVGTPSYEQYF

v_gene: TRBV5-6
d_gene: TRBD1
abundance: .
j_gene: TRBJ1-6
CDR3nt: TGTGCCAGCAGCTTGGAACAGGGGACTCATTCACCCCTCCACTTT
CDR3aa: CASSLEQGTHSPLHF

v_gene: TRBV29-1
d_gene: .
abundance: few
j_gene: TRBJ1-2
CDR3nt: TGCGTAACCCCAGAGGGGTCCCCCTATGGCTACACCTTC
CDR3aa: CVTPEGSPYGYTF

v_gene: TRBV10-3
d_gene: .
abundance: few
j_gene: TRBJ2-5
CDR3nt: TGTGCCATCAGCCCCTTGGTGAGCACAGAGACCCAGTACTTC
CDR3aa: CAISPLVSTETQYF

v_gene: TRBV27
d_gene: .
abundance: few
j_gene: TRBJ2-1
CDR3nt: TGTGCCAGCAGTTTCCTGGAGGGGGAGCAGTTCTTC
CDR3aa: CASSFLEGEQFF

v_gene: TRBV12-3/TRBV12-4
d_gene: TRBD2
abundance: .
j_gene: TRBJ2-3
CDR3nt: TGTGCCAGCAGTTCCGGACTAGCGGGACCTAGCACAGATACGCAGTATTTT
CDR3aa: CASSSGLAGPSTDTQYF

v_gene: TRBV28
d_gene: .
abundance: few
j_gene: TRBJ2-7
CDR3nt: TGTGCCACCTCTAGCAGGTCTAACTACGAGCAGTACTTC
CDR3aa: CATSSRSNYEQYF

v_gene: TRBV7-9
d_gene: TRBD1
abundance: few
j_gene: TRBJ1-5
CDR3nt: TGTGCCAGCAGCTTTGAGGGGGCGTATCAGCCCCAGCATTTT
CDR3aa: CASSFEGAYQPQHF

v_gene: TRBV12-3/TRBV12-4
d_gene: TRBD2
abundance: few
j_gene: TRBJ2-5
CDR3nt: TGTGCCAGCAGATCTAGCGGGGGGGCGCAGACCCAGTACTTC
CDR3aa: CASRSSGGAQTQYF

v_gene: TRBV20-1
d_gene: TRBD1
abundance: .
j_gene: TRBJ1-3
CDR3nt: TGCAGTGCTAGACATGGACAGGGGGCGCCTGGAAACACCATATATTTT
CDR3aa: CSARHGQGAPGNTIYF

v_gene: TRBV5-1
d_gene: TRBD2
abundance: few
j_gene: TRBJ2-7
CDR3nt: TGCGCCAGCAGCCTGGGCGTAGCGGGAGGGCGAGAGCAGTACTTC
CDR3aa: CASSLGVAGGREQYF

v_gene: TRBV4-1
d_gene: .
abundance: .
j_gene: TRBJ1-5
CDR3nt: TGCGCCAGCAGCCAAGTGACTCTATTGGGGGGCGGCAATCAGCCCCAGCATTTT
CDR3aa: CASSQVTLLGGGNQPQHF

v_gene: TRBV7-9
d_gene: TRBD1
abundance: few
j_gene: TRBJ1-1
CDR3nt: TGTGCCAGCAGCGGGGACAGGGGTGTGAACACTGAAGCTTTCTTT
CDR3aa: CASSGDRGVNTEAFF

v_gene: TRBV6-6
d_gene: TRBD1
abundance: few
j_gene: TRBJ1-6
CDR3nt: TGTGCCAGCAGTTACGGGACAGGGAATTCACCCCTCCACTTT
CDR3aa: CASSYGTGNSPLHF

v_gene: TRBV12-3/TRBV12-4
d_gene: .
abundance: .
j_gene: TRBJ2-7
CDR3nt: TGTGCCAGCAGTTTTTTGAACTACTACGAGCAGTACTTC
CDR3aa: CASSFLNYYEQYF

v_gene: TRBV6-1
d_gene: TRBD1
abundance: .
j_gene: TRBJ1-4
CDR3nt: TGTGCCAGCAGTGCTCAGGGGGCCAGGGGGGAGGAAAAACTGTTTTTT
CDR3aa: CASSAQGARGEEKLFF

v_gene: TRBV6-5
d_gene: TRBD2
abundance: .
j_gene: TRBJ2-1
CDR3nt: TGTGCCAGCAGTTTGGGGGACAGGGTCAGGACTAGCGGGAGGAATGAGCAGTTCTTC
CDR3aa: CASSLGDRVRTSGRNEQFF

v_gene: TRBV7-9
d_gene: TRBD1
abundance: .
j_gene: TRBJ1-5
CDR3nt: TGTGCCAGCAGCCCATCGGACAGGGAATTCGGGTTTTATCAGCCCCAGCATTTT
CDR3aa: CASSPSDREFGFYQPQHF

v_gene: TRBV4-2
d_gene: .
abundance: few
j_gene: TRBJ2-5
CDR3nt: TGTGCCAGCAGCCAAGATCTGAGGACACCTGACTTC
CDR3aa: CASSQDLRTPDF

v_gene: TRBV7-2
d_gene: .
abundance: .
j_gene: TRBJ2-7
CDR3nt: TGTGCCAGCAGCATATACGTCTCCTACGAGCAGTACTTC
CDR3aa: CASSIYVSYEQYF

v_gene: TRBV6-5
d_gene: .
abundance: few
j_gene: TRBJ1-2
CDR3nt: TGTGCCAGCAGTTACTTGGGTAGATCTGGCTACACCTTC
CDR3aa: CASSYLGRSGYTF

v_gene: TRBV29-1
d_gene: TRBD1
abundance: few
j_gene: TRBJ2-7
CDR3nt: TGCAGCGTTGGCCCGGGACAGGTGTACTACGAGCAGTACTTC
CDR3aa: CSVGPGQVYYEQYF

v_gene: TRBV28
d_gene: .
abundance: few
j_gene: TRBJ2-7
CDR3nt: TGTGCCAGCAGTTGGATCTGGAACGGCAGCTCCTACGAGCAGTACTTC
CDR3aa: CASSWIWNGSSYEQYF

v_gene: TRBV7-2
d_gene: TRBD2
abundance: few
j_gene: TRBJ2-1
CDR3nt: TGTGCCAGCAGCCAACTAGCGGGAGGGTGGGGTGAGCAGTTCTTC
CDR3aa: CASSQLAGGWGEQFF